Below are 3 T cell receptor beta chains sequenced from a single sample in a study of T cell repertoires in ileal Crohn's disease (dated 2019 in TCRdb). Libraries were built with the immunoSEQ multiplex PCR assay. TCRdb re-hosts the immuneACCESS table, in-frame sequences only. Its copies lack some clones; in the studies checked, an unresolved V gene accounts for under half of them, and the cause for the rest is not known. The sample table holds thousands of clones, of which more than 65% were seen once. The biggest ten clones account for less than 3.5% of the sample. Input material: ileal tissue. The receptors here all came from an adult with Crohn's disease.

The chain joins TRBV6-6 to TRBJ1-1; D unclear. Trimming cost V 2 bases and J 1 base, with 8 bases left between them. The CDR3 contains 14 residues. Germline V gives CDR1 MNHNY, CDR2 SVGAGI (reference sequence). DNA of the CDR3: TGTGCCAGCAGTTACCTCCGCGGGAACACTGAAGCTTTCTTT. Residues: CASSYLRGNTEAFF.

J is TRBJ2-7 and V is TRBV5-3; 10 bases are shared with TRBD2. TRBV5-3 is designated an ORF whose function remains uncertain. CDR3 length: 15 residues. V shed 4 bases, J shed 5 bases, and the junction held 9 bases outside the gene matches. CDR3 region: CARSAHLAGEDEQYF. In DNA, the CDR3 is TGTGCCAGAAGCGCGCACCTAGCGGGAGAGGACGAGCAGTACTTC.

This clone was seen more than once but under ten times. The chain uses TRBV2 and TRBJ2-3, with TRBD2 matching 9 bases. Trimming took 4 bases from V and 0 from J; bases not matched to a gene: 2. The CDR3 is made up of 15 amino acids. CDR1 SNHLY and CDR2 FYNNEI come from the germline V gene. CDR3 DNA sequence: TGTGCCAGCAGTGGCGGGACTAGCAGCACAGATACGCAGTATTTT. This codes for CASSGGTSSTDTQYF.